These 8 T cell receptor beta chains originate from one sample sequenced in a study of beta chain features in type 1 diabetes. Reverse transcribing all isolated RNA meant expressed TCRB transcripts were sequenced. The data were produced by immunoSEQ multiplex PCR, yet TCRdb's version contains in-frame clones alone and is incomplete. Among fewer than 250,000 clones listed, 11% to 15% were seen once. The sequenced material came from naive CD4+ T cells from blood. Every receptor here comes from a woman aged 40 to 50 in good health.

The genes are TRBV7-2 and TRBJ1-5; 8 nucleotides line up with TRBD1. The J segment lost 3 bases and the V segment lost 5 bases, leaving 6 bases of the junction unmatched. Germline CDR1 is SGHTA and CDR2 is FQGNSA. The CDR3 totals 15 residues. The CDR3 reads CASSTRTGINQPQHF. For the CDR3, the DNA is TGTGCCAGCAGCACACGGACAGGGATCAATCAGCCCCAGCATTTT.

The chain is built from TRBV7-2 and TRBJ2-1; the match to TRBD1 covers 7 bases. The CDR3 covers 15 residues. Germline CDR1 is SGHTA and CDR2 is FQGNSA. J lost 1 base, V lost 5 bases, and 5 bases had no gene match. CDR3 residues: CASSGEGQSYNEQFF. The CDR3 DNA is TGTGCCAGCAGCGGCGAGGGACAGTCCTACAATGAGCAGTTCTTC.

Notes on this clone: One end of the junction does not line up with germline, which may come from a read error. This sequence joins TRBV18 and TRBJ2-5, with TRBD2 as a possible D gene (6 bases). In germline, CDR1 is KGHSH, CDR2 LQKENI. The CDR3 is made up of 13 amino acids. The CDR3 loop reads CARSPPSAETQYF. As DNA, the CDR3 is TGTGCCAGATCACCACCTAGCGCGGAGACCCAGTACTTC.

This clone appeared a few times. CDR3 loop: CASSKTGPNQPQHF. The CDR3 coding sequence is TGTGCCAGCAGTAAAACTGGGCCTAATCAGCCCCAGCATTTT. This sequence joins TRBV25-1 and TRBJ1-5; no definite D call. The CDR3 contains 14 residues. The germline gives CDR1 MGHDK, CDR2 SYGVNS. V was clipped by 5 bases and J by 4 bases, with 12 bases between them.

The gene calls are TRBV7-9 and TRBJ2-3, with D uncertain. The V and J ends lost 2 bases and 0 bases respectively, with 9 bases between them. The CDR3 runs 15 residues. Germline assignment: CDR1 SEHNR and CDR2 FQNEAQ (reference sequence). The CDR3 nucleotides are TGTGCCAGCAGCTTACTGTCAACAAGCACAGATACGCAGTATTTT. The encoded protein is CASSLLSTSTDTQYF.

The chain recombines TRBV7-8 with TRBJ2-7; 9 bases are shared with TRBD2. This CDR3 is 15 amino acids long. Germline values: CDR1 SGHVS, CDR2 FQNEAQ. The J segment lost 3 bases and the V segment lost 0 bases, leaving 3 bases of the junction unmatched. CDR3 in amino acids: CASSLARGGLYEQYF. DNA of the CDR3: TGTGCCAGCAGCTTAGCGCGGGGGGGGCTCTACGAGCAGTACTTC.

This clone was detected only a few times. At one end, the junction sequence differs from germline, possibly due to a read error. The chain has TRBV11-2 and TRBJ2-3; 7 bases agree with TRBD2. The CDR3 has 13 residues. Per the germline V gene, CDR1 is SGHAT and CDR2 is FQNNGV. CDR3 coding DNA: TGTGCCAGCAGCTTAGTACAAGGCGGGCGGGAGAATTTT. Protein sequence: CASSLVQGGRENF.

This clone was detected a few times. V and J are TRBV4-2 and TRBJ2-7; 10 bases match TRBD1. J was trimmed by 4 bases and V by 4 bases; bases with no gene match: 10. The CDR3 consists of 16 residues. Germline assignment: CDR1 LGHNA and CDR2 YNFKEQ. The DNA for the CDR3 is TGTGCCAGCAGCCCAGGGGGGGGGACAGGGGTTTACGAGCAGTACTTC. It codes for CASSPGGGTGVYEQYF.